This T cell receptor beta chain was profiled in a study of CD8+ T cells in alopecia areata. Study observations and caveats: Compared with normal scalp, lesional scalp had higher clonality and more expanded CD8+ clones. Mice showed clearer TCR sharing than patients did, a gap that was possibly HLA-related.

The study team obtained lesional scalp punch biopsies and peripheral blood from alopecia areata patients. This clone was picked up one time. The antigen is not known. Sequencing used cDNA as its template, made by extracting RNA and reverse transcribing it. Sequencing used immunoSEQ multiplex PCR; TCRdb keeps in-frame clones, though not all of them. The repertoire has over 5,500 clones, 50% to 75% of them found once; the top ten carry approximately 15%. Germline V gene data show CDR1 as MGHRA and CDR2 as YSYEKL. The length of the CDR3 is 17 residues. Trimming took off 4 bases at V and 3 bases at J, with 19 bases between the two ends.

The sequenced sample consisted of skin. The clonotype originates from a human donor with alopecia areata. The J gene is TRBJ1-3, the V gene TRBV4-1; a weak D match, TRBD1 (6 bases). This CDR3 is CASSRPGADEFGNTIYF. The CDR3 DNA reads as TGCGCCAGCAGCCGACCAGGGGCGGATGAGTTTGGAAACACCATATATTTT.